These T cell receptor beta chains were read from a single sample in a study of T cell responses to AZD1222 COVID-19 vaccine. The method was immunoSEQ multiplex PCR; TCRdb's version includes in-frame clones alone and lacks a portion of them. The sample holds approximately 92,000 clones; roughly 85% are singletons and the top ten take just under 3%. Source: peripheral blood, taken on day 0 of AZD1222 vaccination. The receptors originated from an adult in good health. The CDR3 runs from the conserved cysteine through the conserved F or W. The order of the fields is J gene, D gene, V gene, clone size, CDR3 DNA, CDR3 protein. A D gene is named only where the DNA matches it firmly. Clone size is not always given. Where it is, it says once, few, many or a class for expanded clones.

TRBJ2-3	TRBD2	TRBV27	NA	TGTGCCAGCAGTCCCCACCGTTTAGCGGGAGGCGGCACAGATACGCAGTATTTT	CASSPHRLAGGGTDTQYF
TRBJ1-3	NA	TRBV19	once	TGTGCCAGTGCTCGGTCTGGCTCTGGAAACACCATATATTTT	CASARSGSGNTIYF
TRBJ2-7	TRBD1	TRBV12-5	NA	TGTGCTAGTGGTTACACAGGGGACAACACCTACGAGCAGTACTTC	CASGYTGDNTYEQYF
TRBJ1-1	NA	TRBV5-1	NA	TGTGCCAGCAGCTTTGGGAAGGAGAACACTGAAGCTTTCTTT	CASSFGKENTEAFF
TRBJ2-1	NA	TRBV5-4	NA	TGTGCCAGCAGCCACAGCTACAATGAGCAGTTCTTC	CASSHSYNEQFF
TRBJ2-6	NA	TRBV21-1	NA	TGTGCCAGCAGCAACCCGGGGTGCGGGGCCAACGTCCTGACTTTC	CASSNPGCGANVLTF
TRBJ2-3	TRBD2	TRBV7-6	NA	TGTGCCAGCAGCCACCCCCTAGCGGGGCCCAGCACAGATACGCAGTATTTT	CASSHPLAGPSTDTQYF
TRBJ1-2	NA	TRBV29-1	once	TGCAGCGTTGGAGAACGCCTTAACTATGGCTACACCTTC	CSVGERLNYGYTF
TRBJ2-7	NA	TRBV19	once	TGTGCCAGTAGCTTCCTGGAGGGGAACGAGCAGTACTTC	CASSFLEGNEQYF
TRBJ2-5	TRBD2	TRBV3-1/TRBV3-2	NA	TGTGCCAGCAGCCATCTAGCGGGAGGAGAGACCCAGTACTTC	CASSHLAGGETQYF
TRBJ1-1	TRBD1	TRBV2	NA	TGTGCCAGCAGTGTTTTAGGGGGCATCAATGCTGAAGCTTTCTTT	CASSVLGGINAEAFF
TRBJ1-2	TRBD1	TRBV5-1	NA	TGCGCCAGCAGCTTAGGGGGCGACTATGGCTACACCTTC	CASSLGGDYGYTF
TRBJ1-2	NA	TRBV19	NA	TGTGCCAGTAGTATGTGGACCCCCTATGGCTACACCTTC	CASSMWTPYGYTF
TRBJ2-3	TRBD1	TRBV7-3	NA	TGTGCCAGCAGCACCCGACAGGGCGGACGGACAGATACGCAGTATTTT	CASSTRQGGRTDTQYF
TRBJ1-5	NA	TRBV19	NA	TGTGCCAGTAGTATGGGGGCCTTGAGCAATCAGCCCCAGCATTTT	CASSMGALSNQPQHF
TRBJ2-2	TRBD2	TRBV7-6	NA	TGTGCCAGCAGCGGGACTAGCGGGGGCTCCGGGGAGCTGTTTTTT	CASSGTSGGSGELFF
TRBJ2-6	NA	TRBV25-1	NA	TGTGCCAGCACCCCCCAAGGAGTGAGCTCTGGGGCCAACGTCCTGACTTTC	CASTPQGVSSGANVLTF
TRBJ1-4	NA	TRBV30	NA	TGTGCCTGGAGTGCAACACAGGGCTCTAATGAAAAACTGTTTTTT	CAWSATQGSNEKLFF
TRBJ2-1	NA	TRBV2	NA	TGTGCCAGCAATGAGGGGGGAAATGAGCAGTTCTTC	CASNEGGNEQFF
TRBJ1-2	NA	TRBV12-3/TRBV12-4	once	TGTGCCAGCAGGGGCTATGGCTACACCTTC	CASRGYGYTF
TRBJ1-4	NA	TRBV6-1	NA	TGTGCCAGCAGTGATGCGGCAGGGTCCGAAAAACTGTTTTTT	CASSDAAGSEKLFF
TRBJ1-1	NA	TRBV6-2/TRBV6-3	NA	TGTGCCAGCAGTTCTACGGGGGACACTGAAGCTTTCTTT	CASSSTGDTEAFF
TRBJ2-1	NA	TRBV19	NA	TGTGCCAGTAGTATAGGGAACCCCCTCAATGAGCAGTTCTTC	CASSIGNPLNEQFF
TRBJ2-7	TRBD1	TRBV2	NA	TGTGCCAGCAGTGGTGGGAACAGGGGAATAGGCGAGCAGTACTTC	CASSGGNRGIGEQYF
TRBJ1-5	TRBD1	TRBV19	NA	TGTGCCAGTAGTGGGGGGACAGGCGGGACGGGGCCCCAGCATTTT	CASSGGTGGTGPQHF
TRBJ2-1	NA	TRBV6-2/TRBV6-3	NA	TGTGCCAGCAGCCCCTTATTTGAGCGGCATGAGCAGTTCTTC	CASSPLFERHEQFF
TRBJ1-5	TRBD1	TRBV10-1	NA	TGCGCCAGCAGTGAGTATCCGGGACAGGGGTTGGAGCAGCCCCAGCATTTT	CASSEYPGQGLEQPQHF
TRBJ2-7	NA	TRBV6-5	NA	TGTGCCACCCTGTCCGGGATATACGAGCAGTACTTC	CATLSGIYEQYF
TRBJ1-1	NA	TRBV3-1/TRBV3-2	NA	TGTGCCAGCAGCCAAGATATACGGGGCACTGAAGCTTTCTTT	CASSQDIRGTEAFF
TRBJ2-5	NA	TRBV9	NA	TGTGCCAGCAGCCTCGGGGCGGCAACAGAGGGGGAGACCCAGTACTTC	CASSLGAATEGETQYF
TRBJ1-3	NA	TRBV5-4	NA	TGTGCCAGCAGCGGGTGGATGGGAAACACCATATATTTT	CASSGWMGNTIYF
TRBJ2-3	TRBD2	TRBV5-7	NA	TGTGCCAGCCCGAGGGGTCTGGCGGGGGGCCGTGCTACAGATACGCAGTATTTT	CASPRGLAGGRATDTQYF
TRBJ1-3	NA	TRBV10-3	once	TGTGCCATCAGTGAGCCAGACATAGACTCTGGAAACACCATATATTTT	CAISEPDIDSGNTIYF